Described below is a single TCR beta chain sequence and its context. Its antigen is currently not known. It has no much larger one-base neighbor in the sample; base qualities were not kept. Patients chosen for sequencing had shown expansion of CD8+CD57+ cells by flow cytometry. Severe acquired aplastic anemia was diagnosed in all patients according to International Study of Aplastic Anemia and Agranulocytosis and Camitta criteria. No therapy had been received by the patients at the time of blood sampling. In this study, sorted CD4+ and CD8+ T cells from the blood of healthy subjects and of severe aplastic anemia patients had their TCR repertoires deep-sequenced. In the USA, patient enrollment took place under clinicaltrials.gov protocols 00001620, 01623167, 00001397, 00071045, 00081523 and 00961064. Ficoll-Paque density gradient centrifugation was used to isolate peripheral blood mononuclear cells. Before DNA extraction, CD4+ and CD8+ T cells were sorted with FACS or magnetic beads.

Deletion took 7 bases off V and 0 bases off J, with a span of 9 bases between the germline ends. The CDR3 runs 13 amino acids, cysteine and phenylalanine included. The DNA shown is the 39-base CDR3, in frame from base 1. The germline V gene supplies CDR1 SQVTM and CDR2 ANQGSEA. Profiling of TCR beta VDJ combinations and CDR3 sequences used genomic DNA as the template. An Illumina HiSeq 2000 was the platform used for TCR repertoire sequencing. Per the original workflow: TRBV/TRBJ rearrangement plots, CDR3 size and DJ length profiles, and Simpson's diversity index were used to evaluate the repertoires. The most abundant DNA sequence in the deep sequencing data was defined as the immunodominant clone. CDR3 amino acid sequences were checked for sharing across subjects and were also compared against the VDJdb database and published repertoires. TCRdb passed the public sequencing reads through fastp at Q25 and MiXCR, retaining productive beta sequences. Each CDR3 protein appears once, grouped with its most common genes and DNA. The V and J calls shown here were made by TCRdb, not taken from the authors' results. The sample records under 350,000 distinct CDR3 sequences, 45% to 65% of which are singletons. Together, the top ten hold approximately 1.3% of the sample.

This sample is part of a study of CD8+CD57+ T cells in acquired aplastic anemia (dated by TCRdb to the late 2010s). For context, the study as a whole: DNA extracted from sorted CD4+ and CD8+ cells had a mean of about 3.3 ug, with a range of roughly 0.17 to 30 ug. A CD8+CD57+ expansion meant a frequency higher than the mean frequency seen in healthy subjects. What the study reported, not specific to this receptor: About 29 CD8+ CDR3 sequences were found to be shared between patients and controls, but these sequences appeared to be highly expressed in patients and within the immunodominant clones of the patients. No significant difference in CD8+ Simpson's diversity was found between patients and healthy controls (P=0.060).

The clonotype was recovered from a human donor with aplastic anemia. The chain is encoded by TRBV29-1 joined to TRBJ1-4, and perhaps TRBD1 as D gene, on 5 matching bases. The sample taken for sequencing was sorted CD4+, CD8+, or CD8+CD57+ T cells (not recorded which) from PBMCs. The CDR3: CSAGGTTNEKLFF. The DNA is TGCAGCGCGGGGGGAACAACTAATGAAAAACTGTTTTTT.